The clone carrying this TCR beta chain was found a few times. Its antigen is as yet unknown. There are 15 residues in the CDR3. Germline CDR1 and CDR2: MNHNS and SASEGT. The V end was cut by 1 base, the J end by 4 bases, with 13 bases between. This specimen belongs to a study of response to subunit inactivated influenza vaccine. General observations from the study: Each seasonal influenza vaccination recruits few new T cells, the authors suggested.

One entry per CDR3 protein, called by TCRdb with MiXCR from the RT-PCR reads. Altogether approximately 530,000 distinct CDR3 sequences are present, approximately 7.6% being singletons, with the ten largest covering 13%. This receptor was identified in a man aged 50-75 years who received an inactivated influenza vaccine. The source was PBMCs from blood, collected roughly 24 months after vaccination. This chain joins TRBV6-1 and TRBJ1-2; D unclear. CDR3 region: CASSEVVSVGYGYTF. The CDR3 region has the DNA TGTGCCAGCAGTGAAGTTGTCAGCGTGGGCTATGGCTACACCTTC.